Following are 8 T cell receptor beta chains from one sample sequenced in a study of T cell responses to AZD1222 COVID-19 vaccine. Measured with immunoSEQ multiplex PCR; TCRdb has only the in-frame clones, and not every one. The repertoire holds about 60,000 clones, with about 93% as singletons. Sample: peripheral blood, taken 28 days after the second dose of the MenACWY control vaccine. The source of these receptors is an adult who received the MenACWY meningococcal vaccine as a control.

The chain carries TRBV2 and TRBJ1-1, with D hard to call. Germline assignment: CDR1 SNHLY and CDR2 FYNNEI. The CDR3 has 12 residues. Trimming shortened V by 7 bases and J by 1 base, and 7 bases separated the two germline ends. The CDR3 DNA reads as TGTGCCAGCAAGGCCCAGAACACTGAAGCTTTCTTT. It specifies CASKAQNTEAFF.

This clone was found a few times. V usage is TRBV4-1 and J usage is TRBJ2-2; D is unresolved. This CDR3 is built from 14 residues. In germline, CDR1 is MGHRA, CDR2 YSYEKL. V lost 3 bases to trimming and J lost 1 base, with 6 bases between them. CDR3 sequence reads: CASSHSGNTGELFF. The CDR3 coding sequence is TGCGCCAGCAGCCACTCCGGGAACACCGGGGAGCTGTTTTTT.

This rearrangement joins TRBV24-1 to TRBJ2-2; D ambiguous. The V gene lost 5 bases and the J gene lost 0 bases, with 12 bases spanning the gap. Per germline, CDR1 KGHDR and CDR2 SFDVKD. This CDR3 contains 16 residues. Here the CDR3 DNA reads TGTGCCACCAGTGCCTCGGACGGTTCGAACACCGGGGAGCTGTTTTTT. Its translation is CATSASDGSNTGELFF.

Within the sample, this clone is medium-sized (0.01 to 0.1%). The chain combines TRBV6-5 with TRBJ2-1; 7 positions agree with TRBD2. The V segment lost 6 bases and the J segment 0 bases; nucleotides outside the gene matches: 5. Germline V CDR1 and CDR2: MNHEY, SVGAGI. This CDR3 is built from 15 residues. CDR3 in amino acids: CASSPGTNSYNEQFF. The CDR3, as DNA: TGTGCCAGCAGCCCCGGGACTAACTCCTACAATGAGCAGTTCTTC.

The V call is TRBV4-3, the J call TRBJ2-3; weak D call: TRBD2 (6 bases). Per the germline V gene, CDR1 is LGHNA and CDR2 is YSLEER. There are 16 residues in the CDR3. Trimming pared 0 bases from V and 2 bases from J, leaving 12 bases between. As DNA, the CDR3 is TGCGCCAGCAGCCAAGACTCGGCGGGACTCACAGATACGCAGTATTTT. Translating gives CASSQDSAGLTDTQYF.

This clone was seen only once. The V gene is TRBV2, the J gene TRBJ1-5, with D unclear. Germline-derived CDR1 and CDR2 are SNHLY and FYNNEI. V lost 7 bases and J 10 bases, leaving 14 bases between the germline ends. The CDR3 contains 12 residues. Written as DNA, the CDR3 is TGTGCCAGCACGGGGATAGGCAGCCCCCAGCATTTT. Translating it yields CASTGIGSPQHF.

This clone was observed a single time. The CDR3 DNA reads as TGCAGCGTTGTAGGTGGACCCTACAATGAGCAGTTCTTC. Translated: CSVVGGPYNEQFF. V gene TRBV29-1 combines with J gene TRBJ2-1; D gene unclear. The germline V gene has CDR1 SQVTM and CDR2 ANQGSEA. With 4 bases removed from V and 2 bases from J, the gap between germline ends came to 9 bases. The CDR3 spans 13 residues.

The gene calls are TRBV5-1 and TRBJ2-5, with D possibly being TRBD1 or TRBD2 (5 bases each). The V end lost 2 bases, the J end lost 0 bases, and 11 bases lay between the germline ends. Germline CDR1 reads SGHRS; CDR2 reads YFSETQ. CDR3 length equals 15 residues. The CDR3 DNA sequence: TGCGCCAGCAGCTTCCTCGGGGCCTACCAAGAGACCCAGTACTTC. Residues: CASSFLGAYQETQYF.